There are a few counts of the clone carrying this T cell receptor (beta chain). The sample comes from a study of T cells in Graves' hyperthyroidism and ophthalmopathy. Germline V gene data show CDR1 as LNHNV and CDR2 as YYDKDF (reference sequence). The CDR3 is 14 amino acids. V dropped 2 bases and J dropped 4 bases, with 9 bases sitting between them. Amplified TCR beta CDR3 regions came from RNA transcripts. The primer set for the first-round RT-PCR of the TCR CDR3 was HTBI. TCRdb analysed the multiplex PCR reads with MiXCR anew, one entry per CDR3 protein. The sample includes 530,000 or so distinct CDR3 sequences, more than 15% of them seen just once.

The sequenced material came from blood. This TCR was sampled from a young woman with Graves' ophthalmopathy. The rearrangement uses TRBV15 and TRBJ2-1; D perhaps matches TRBD1 (5 bases). The CDR3 protein is CATSRNRNYNEQFF. In DNA, the CDR3 is TGTGCCACCAGCAGAAACAGGAATTACAATGAGCAGTTCTTC.